Following are 5 T cell receptor beta chains from one sample sequenced in a study of cytomegalovirus exposure and HLA in healthy donors. Clones were read by immunoSEQ multiplex PCR, and TCRdb kept only the in-frame ones, dropping some. The table lists just over 65,000 clones, approximately 96% of them singletons. Sequences were obtained from PBMCs. The receptors derive from a woman aged 18-29 years in good health and CMV-seropositive.

This rearrangement joins TRBV5-6 to TRBJ1-2; 7 bases map to TRBD1. This CDR3 has 14 amino acids. Germline V gene sequence: CDR1 SGHDT, CDR2 YYEEEE. V lost 4 bases to trimming and J lost 1 base; unmatched junction nucleotides: 4. This CDR3 is CASSLGQRNYGYTF. The CDR3, as DNA: TGTGCCAGCAGCCTGGGACAGCGTAACTATGGCTACACCTTC. The variable domain in full, with the rest retrieved from reference TRBV5-6 and TRBJ1-2, is DAGVTQSPTHLIKTRGQQVTLRCSPKSGHDTVSWYQQALGQGPQFIFQYYEEEERQRGNFPDRFSGHQFPNYSSELNVNALLLGDSALYLCASSLGQRNYGYTFGSGTRLTVV.

This rearrangement joins TRBV5-6 to TRBJ2-5, with TRBD1 identical over 10 bases. In germline, CDR1 is SGHDT, CDR2 YYEEEE. CDR3 length: 15 amino acids. V shed 3 bases and J 1 base; nucleotides not matched to a gene: 3. DNA for the CDR3: TGTGCCAGCAGCTCCCGGGACAGGGGCCAAGAGACCCAGTACTTC. Translated: CASSSRDRGQETQYF.

This clone was seen just once. J is TRBJ2-7 and V is TRBV25-1; D not certain. The CDR3 contains 11 residues. Trimming took off 5 bases at V and 1 base at J, with 3 bases between the two ends. Germline values: CDR1 MGHDK, CDR2 SYGVNS. As DNA, the CDR3 is TGTGCCAGCAGTCAATCCTACGAGCAGTACTTC. Its translation is CASSQSYEQYF.

The V call is TRBV5-1, the J call TRBJ2-7; D possibly corresponds to TRBD1 (5 bases). The V end was cut by 0 bases, the J end by 2 bases, with 12 bases between. The CDR3 loop spans 15 amino acids. Germline V gene data show CDR1 as SGHRS and CDR2 as YFSETQ. CDR3 region: CASSLGQGTAYEQYF. CDR3 in DNA: TGCGCCAGCAGCTTGGGGCAGGGAACGGCCTACGAGCAGTACTTC. The whole variable domain, remainder taken from reference TRBV5-1 and TRBJ2-7, is KAGVTQTPRYLIKTRGQQVTLSCSPISGHRSVSWYQQTPGQGLQFLFEYFSETQRNKGNFPGRFSGRQFSNSRSEMNVSTLELGDSALYLCASSLGQGTAYEQYFGPGTRLTVT.

V gene TRBV18 combines with J gene TRBJ2-7; 10 positions match TRBD1. V shed 1 base, J shed 6 bases, and the junction held 6 bases outside the gene matches. The germline V gene encodes CDR1 KGHSH and CDR2 LQKENI. The CDR3 covers 15 residues. CDR3 region: CASSPLMGQGIEQYF. The CDR3 nucleotides are TGTGCCAGCTCACCACTTATGGGACAGGGGATCGAGCAGTACTTC.